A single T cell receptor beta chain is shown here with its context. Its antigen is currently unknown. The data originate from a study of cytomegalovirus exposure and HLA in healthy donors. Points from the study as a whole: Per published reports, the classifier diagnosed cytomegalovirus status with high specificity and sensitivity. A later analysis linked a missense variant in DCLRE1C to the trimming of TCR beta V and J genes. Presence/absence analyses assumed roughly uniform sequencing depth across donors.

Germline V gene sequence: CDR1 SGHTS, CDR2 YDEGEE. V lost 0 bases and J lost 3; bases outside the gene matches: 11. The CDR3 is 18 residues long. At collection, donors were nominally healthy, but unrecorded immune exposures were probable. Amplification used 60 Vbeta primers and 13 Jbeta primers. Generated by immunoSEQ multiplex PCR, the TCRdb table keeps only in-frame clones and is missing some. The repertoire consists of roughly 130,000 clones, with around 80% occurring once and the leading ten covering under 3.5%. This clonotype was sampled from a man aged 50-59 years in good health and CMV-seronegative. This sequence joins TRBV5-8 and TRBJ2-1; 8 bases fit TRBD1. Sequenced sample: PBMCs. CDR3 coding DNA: TGTGCCAGCAGCTTGGGGGGACGGCAGGGGGCCATCTACAATGAGCAGTTCTTC. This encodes CASSLGGRQGAIYNEQFF.